This T cell receptor beta chain appears in the sequencing data of a study of lymphopenia after photon versus proton radiotherapy. Study-level points and caveats: Proton therapy kept repertoires fairly stable, unlike photons, which gained effector/memory cells. Authors raise, but do not show, better survival with proton therapy. Post-nadir diversity loss with photons came from oligoclonal expansion, particularly CD8+ Temra cells. In patients who died, overall survival fell as post-nadir TCR diversity dropped more.

Libraries were prepared by immunoSEQ multiplex PCR; TCRdb keeps only in-frame clonotypes and omits some of them. The sample yields about 70,000 clones, 85% to 95% seen once. Germline assignment: CDR1 SGDLS and CDR2 YYNGEE. The CDR3 has 15 residues. The germline V and J ends were trimmed by 3 bases and 8 bases, with 18 bases remaining between them. As concerns this clone: The antigen remains unidentified.

This sample comprised peripheral blood, obtained from a patient treated with photon-based radiotherapy. This chain joins TRBV9 and TRBJ2-1; D perhaps matches TRBD1 (5 bases). The clonotype originates from a woman aged 40 to 50 with cholangiocarcinoma. CDR3 loop: CASSDRRTRVDEQFF. DNA for the CDR3: TGTGCCAGCAGCGATAGACGGACAAGGGTCGATGAGCAGTTCTTC.